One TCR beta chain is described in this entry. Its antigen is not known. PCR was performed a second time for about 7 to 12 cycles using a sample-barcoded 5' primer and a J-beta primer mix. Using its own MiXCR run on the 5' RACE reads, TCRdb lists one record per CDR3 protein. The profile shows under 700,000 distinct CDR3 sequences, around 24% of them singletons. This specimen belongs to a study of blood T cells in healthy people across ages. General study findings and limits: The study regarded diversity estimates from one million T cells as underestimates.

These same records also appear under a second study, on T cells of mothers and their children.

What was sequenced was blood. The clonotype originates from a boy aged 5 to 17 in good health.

The CDR3 loop reads CASSIGLAGEYNEQFF. The CDR3 nucleotides are TGTGCCAGTAGTATAGGTCTAGCGGGAGAGTACAATGAGCAGTTCTTC. This chain connects TRBV19 to TRBJ2-1, with 10 bases aligning to TRBD2. Germline assignment: CDR1 LNHDA and CDR2 SQIVND (reference sequence). V lost 1 base to trimming and J lost 4 bases; unmatched junction nucleotides: 4. This CDR3 has 16 amino acids.